Here is one T cell receptor (beta chain) with its context. This table comes from immunoSEQ multiplex PCR, and its TCRdb copy is limited to in-frame clones, with some not included. The sample lists approximately 39,000 clones, around 92% occurring once. This CDR3 has 16 amino acids. This record belongs to a study of T cell changes during pregnancy in multiple sclerosis. J is TRBJ1-2 and V is TRBV21-1; the table's D gene call, TRBD1, was not cross checked with the DNA. TRBV21-1 is classified as a pseudogene. This clonotype originated in a female donor with multiple sclerosis, enrolled in a pregnancy study. The sample was PBMCs (not recorded whether the cells were cultured). The CDR3 spells CASRMARDRHDYGYTF. For the CDR3, the DNA is TGTGCCAGCAGAATGGCCCGGGACAGACATGACTATGGCTACACCTTC.